The entry below gives a single T cell receptor beta chain sequence along with its context. This entry comes from a study of blood T cell repertoires in COVID-19. The method was immunoSEQ multiplex PCR; TCRdb's version includes in-frame clones alone and lacks a portion of them. This table has over 150,000 clones, about 85% appearing once. Germline CDR1 MNHNY, CDR2 SVGAGI (reference sequence). The V end was cut by 4 bases, the J end by 1 base, with 4 bases between. The CDR3 runs 12 residues. The sample comprised peripheral blood. This receptor was taken from a man aged 60-69 years with COVID-19, enrolled during active disease. The J gene is TRBJ1-1, the V gene TRBV6-6; D not resolved. This CDR3 reads CASSSRNTEAFF. The CDR3 region has the DNA TGTGCCAGCAGTTCTAGGAACACTGAAGCTTTCTTT.